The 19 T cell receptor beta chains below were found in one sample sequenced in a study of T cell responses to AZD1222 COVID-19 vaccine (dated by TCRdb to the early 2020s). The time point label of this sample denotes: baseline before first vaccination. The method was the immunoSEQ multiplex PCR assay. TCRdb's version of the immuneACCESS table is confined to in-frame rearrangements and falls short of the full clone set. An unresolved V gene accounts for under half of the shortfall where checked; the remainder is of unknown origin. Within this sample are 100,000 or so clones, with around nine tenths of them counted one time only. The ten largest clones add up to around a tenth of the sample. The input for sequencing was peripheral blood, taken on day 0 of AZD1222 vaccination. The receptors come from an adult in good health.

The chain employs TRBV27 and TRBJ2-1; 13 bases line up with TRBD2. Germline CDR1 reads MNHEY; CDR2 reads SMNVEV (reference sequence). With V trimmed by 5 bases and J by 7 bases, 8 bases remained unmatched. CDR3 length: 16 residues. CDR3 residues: CASSPRTSGSINEQFF. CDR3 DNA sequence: TGTGCCAGCAGTCCACGGACTAGCGGGAGTATAAATGAGCAGTTCTTC.

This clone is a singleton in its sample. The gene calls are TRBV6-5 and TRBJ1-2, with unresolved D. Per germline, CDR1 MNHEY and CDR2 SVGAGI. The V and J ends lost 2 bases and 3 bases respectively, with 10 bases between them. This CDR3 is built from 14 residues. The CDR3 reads CASSYRRQDYGYTF. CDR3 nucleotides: TGTGCCAGCAGTTACCGTAGACAAGACTATGGCTACACCTTC.

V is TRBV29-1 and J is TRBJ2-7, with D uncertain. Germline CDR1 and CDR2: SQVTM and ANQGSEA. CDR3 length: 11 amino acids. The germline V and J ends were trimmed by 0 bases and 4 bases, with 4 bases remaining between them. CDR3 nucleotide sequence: TGCAGCGTTGAAGAAGTATACGAGCAGTACTTC. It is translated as CSVEEVYEQYF.

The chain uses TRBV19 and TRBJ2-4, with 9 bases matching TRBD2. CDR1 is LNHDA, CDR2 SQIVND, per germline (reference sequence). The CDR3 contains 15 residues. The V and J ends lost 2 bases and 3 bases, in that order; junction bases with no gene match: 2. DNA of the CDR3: TGTGCCAGTAGTATAAGGCGGGAGGGCAAAAACATTCAGTACTTC. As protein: CASSIRREGKNIQYF. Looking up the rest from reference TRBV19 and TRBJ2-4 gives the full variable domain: DGGITQSPKYLFRKEGQNVTLSCEQNLNHDAMYWYRQDPGQGLRLIYYSQIVNDFQKGDIAEGYSVSREKKESFPLTVTSAQKNPTAFYLCASSIRREGKNIQYFGAGTRLSVL.

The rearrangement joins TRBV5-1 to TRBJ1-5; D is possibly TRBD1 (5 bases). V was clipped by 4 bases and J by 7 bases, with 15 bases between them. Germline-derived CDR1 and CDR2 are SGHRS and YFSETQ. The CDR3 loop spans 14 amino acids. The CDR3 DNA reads TGCGCCAGCAGCCCATCCGGGGGTAGCCAGCCCCAGCATTTT. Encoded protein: CASSPSGGSQPQHF. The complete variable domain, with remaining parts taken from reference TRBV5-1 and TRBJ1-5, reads KAGVTQTPRYLIKTRGQQVTLSCSPISGHRSVSWYQQTPGQGLQFLFEYFSETQRNKGNFPGRFSGRQFSNSRSEMNVSTLELGDSALYLCASSPSGGSQPQHFGDGTRLSIL.

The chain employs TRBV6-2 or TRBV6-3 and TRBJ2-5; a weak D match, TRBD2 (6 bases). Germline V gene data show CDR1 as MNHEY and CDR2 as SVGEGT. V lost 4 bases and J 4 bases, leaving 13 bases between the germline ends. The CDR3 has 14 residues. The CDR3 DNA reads TGTGCCAGCAGTTTGGGAGGCCTCCGAGAGACCCAGTACTTC. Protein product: CASSLGGLRETQYF.

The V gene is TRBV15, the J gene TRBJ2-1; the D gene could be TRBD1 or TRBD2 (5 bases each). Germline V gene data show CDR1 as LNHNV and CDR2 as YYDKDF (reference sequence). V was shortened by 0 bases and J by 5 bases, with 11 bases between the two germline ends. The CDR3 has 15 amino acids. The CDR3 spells CATSRDWQGHNEQFF. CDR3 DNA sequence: TGTGCCACCAGCAGAGATTGGCAGGGACACAATGAGCAGTTCTTC. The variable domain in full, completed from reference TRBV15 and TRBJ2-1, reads DAMVIQNPRYQVTQFGKPVTLSCSQTLNHNVMYWYQQKSSQAPKLLFHYYDKDFNNEADTPDNFQSRRPNTSFCFLDIRSPGLGDTAMYLCATSRDWQGHNEQFFGPGTRLTVL.

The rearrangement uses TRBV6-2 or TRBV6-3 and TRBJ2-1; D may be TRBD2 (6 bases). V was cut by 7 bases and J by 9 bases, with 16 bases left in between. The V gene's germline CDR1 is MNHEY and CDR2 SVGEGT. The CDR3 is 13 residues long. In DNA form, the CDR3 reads TGTGCCAGCACCCCCGGGGGTCTCGGTGAGCAGTTCTTC. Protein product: CASTPGGLGEQFF.

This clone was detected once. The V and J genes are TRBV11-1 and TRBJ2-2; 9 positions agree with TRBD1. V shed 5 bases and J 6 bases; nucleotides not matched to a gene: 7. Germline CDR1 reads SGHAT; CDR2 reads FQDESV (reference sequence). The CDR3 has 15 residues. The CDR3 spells CASSETGTGSGELFF. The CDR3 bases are TGTGCCAGCAGCGAGACCGGGACAGGGTCCGGGGAGCTGTTTTTT.

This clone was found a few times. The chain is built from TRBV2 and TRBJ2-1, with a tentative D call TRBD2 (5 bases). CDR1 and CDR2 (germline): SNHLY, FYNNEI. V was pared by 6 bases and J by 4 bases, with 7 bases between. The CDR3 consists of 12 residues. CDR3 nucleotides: TGTGCCAGCAGGGACTGGTACAATGAGCAGTTCTTC. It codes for CASRDWYNEQFF.

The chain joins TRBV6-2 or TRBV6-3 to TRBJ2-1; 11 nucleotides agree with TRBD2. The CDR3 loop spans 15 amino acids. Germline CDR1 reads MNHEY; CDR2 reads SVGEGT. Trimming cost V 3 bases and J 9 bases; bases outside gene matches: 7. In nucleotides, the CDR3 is TGTGCCAGCAGTTATGTAGCGGGAGGGCCGGGTGAGCAGTTCTTC. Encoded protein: CASSYVAGGPGEQFF.

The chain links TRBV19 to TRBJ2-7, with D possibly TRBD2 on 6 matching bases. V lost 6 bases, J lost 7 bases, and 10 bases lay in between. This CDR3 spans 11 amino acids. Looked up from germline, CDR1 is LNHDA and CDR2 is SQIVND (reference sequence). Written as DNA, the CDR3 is TGTGCCAGTAGCGAGGGACTTGAGCAGTACTTC. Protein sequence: CASSEGLEQYF.

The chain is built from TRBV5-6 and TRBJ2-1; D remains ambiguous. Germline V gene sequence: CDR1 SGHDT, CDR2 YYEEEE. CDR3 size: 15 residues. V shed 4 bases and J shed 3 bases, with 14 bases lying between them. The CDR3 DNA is TGTGCCAGCAGCAGTCTCCAGGCTTTCTACAATGAGCAGTTCTTC. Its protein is CASSSLQAFYNEQFF. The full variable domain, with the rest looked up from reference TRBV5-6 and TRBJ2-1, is DAGVTQSPTHLIKTRGQQVTLRCSPKSGHDTVSWYQQALGQGPQFIFQYYEEEERQRGNFPDRFSGHQFPNYSSELNVNALLLGDSALYLCASSSLQAFYNEQFFGPGTRLTVL.

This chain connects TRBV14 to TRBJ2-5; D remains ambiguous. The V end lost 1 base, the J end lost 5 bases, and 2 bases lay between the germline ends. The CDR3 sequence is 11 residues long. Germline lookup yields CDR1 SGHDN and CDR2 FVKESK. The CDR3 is CASSQVETQYF. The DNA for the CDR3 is TGTGCCAGCAGCCAAGTGGAGACCCAGTACTTC.

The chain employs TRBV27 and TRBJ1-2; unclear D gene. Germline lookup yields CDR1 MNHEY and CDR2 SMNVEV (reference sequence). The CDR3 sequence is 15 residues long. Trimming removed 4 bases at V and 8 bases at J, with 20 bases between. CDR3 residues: CASSSYPTEVRGYTF. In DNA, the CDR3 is TGTGCCAGCAGTTCCTATCCCACAGAAGTGAGAGGCTACACCTTC.

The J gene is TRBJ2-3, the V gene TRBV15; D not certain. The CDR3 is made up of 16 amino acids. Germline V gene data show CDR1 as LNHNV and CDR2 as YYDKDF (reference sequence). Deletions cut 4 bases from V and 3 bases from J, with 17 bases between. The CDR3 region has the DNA TGTGCCACCAGCACAGGTGGGATGGCCCCAACAGATACGCAGTATTTT. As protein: CATSTGGMAPTDTQYF.

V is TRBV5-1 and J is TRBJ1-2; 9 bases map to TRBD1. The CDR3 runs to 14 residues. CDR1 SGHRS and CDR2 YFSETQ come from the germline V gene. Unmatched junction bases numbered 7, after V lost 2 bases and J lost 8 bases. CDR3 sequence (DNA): TGCGCCAGCAGCTTACAACAGGGGGCAGGAGGCTACACCTTC. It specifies CASSLQQGAGGYTF.

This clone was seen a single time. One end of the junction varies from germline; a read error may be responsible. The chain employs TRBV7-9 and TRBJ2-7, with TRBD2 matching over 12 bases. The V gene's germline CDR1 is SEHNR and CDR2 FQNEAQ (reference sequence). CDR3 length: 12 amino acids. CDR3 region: CASSLAGGRLYF. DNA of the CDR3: TGTGCCAGCAGCCTAGCGGGGGGGCGTTTGTACTTC.

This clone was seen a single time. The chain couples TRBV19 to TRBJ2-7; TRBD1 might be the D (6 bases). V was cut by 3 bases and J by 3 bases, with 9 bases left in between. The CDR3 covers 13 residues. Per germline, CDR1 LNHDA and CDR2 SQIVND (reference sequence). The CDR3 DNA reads TGTGCCAGTAGTATTCTGACAGGCTACGAGCAGTACTTC. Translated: CASSILTGYEQYF.